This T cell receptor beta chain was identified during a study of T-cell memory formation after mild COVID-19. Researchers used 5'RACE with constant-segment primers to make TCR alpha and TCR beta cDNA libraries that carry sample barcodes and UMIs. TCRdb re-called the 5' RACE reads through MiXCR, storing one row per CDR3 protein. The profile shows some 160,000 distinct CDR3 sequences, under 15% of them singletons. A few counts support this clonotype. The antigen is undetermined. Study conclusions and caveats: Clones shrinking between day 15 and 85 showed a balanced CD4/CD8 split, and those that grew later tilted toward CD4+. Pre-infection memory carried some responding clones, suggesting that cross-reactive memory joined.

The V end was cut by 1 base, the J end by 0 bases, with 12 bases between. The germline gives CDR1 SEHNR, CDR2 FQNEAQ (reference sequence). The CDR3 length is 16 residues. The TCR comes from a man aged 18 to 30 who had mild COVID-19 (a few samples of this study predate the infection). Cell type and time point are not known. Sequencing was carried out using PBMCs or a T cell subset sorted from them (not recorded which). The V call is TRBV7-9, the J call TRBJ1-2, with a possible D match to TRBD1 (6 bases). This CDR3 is CASSLVVGAPNYGYTF. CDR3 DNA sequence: TGTGCCAGCAGCTTAGTCGTGGGGGCCCCTAACTATGGCTACACCTTC.